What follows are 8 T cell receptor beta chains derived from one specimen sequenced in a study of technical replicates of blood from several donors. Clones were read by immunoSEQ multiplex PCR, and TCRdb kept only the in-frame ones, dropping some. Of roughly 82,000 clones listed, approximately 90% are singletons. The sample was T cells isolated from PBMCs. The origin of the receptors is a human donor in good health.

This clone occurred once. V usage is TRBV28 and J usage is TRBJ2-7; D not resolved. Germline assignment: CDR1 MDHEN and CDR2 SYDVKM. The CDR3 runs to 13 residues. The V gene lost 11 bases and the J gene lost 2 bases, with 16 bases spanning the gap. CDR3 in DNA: TGTGCCCCCCCTGGTCCAGAAACCTACGAGCAGTACTTC. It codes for CAPPGPETYEQYF.

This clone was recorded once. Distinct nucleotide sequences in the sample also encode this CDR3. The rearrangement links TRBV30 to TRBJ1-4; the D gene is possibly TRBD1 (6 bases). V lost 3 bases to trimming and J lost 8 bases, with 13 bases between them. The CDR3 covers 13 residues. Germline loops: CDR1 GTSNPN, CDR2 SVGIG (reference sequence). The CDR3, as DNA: TGTGCCTGGAGAACGACAGGTACCGAAAAACTGTTTTTT. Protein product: CAWRTTGTEKLFF.

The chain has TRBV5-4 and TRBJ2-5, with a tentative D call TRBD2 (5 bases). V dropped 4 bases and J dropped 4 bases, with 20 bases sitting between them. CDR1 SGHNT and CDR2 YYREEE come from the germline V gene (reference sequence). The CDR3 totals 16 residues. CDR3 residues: CASSPQLRGIGETQYF. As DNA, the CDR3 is TGTGCCAGCAGCCCCCAGCTTAGAGGGATTGGAGAGACCCAGTACTTC.

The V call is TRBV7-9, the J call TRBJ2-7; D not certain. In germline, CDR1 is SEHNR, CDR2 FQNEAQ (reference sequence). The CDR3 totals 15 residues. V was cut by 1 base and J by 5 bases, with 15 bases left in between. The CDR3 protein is CASSLEALAAHEQYF. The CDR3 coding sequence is TGTGCCAGCAGCTTAGAAGCTCTCGCGGCCCACGAGCAGTACTTC.

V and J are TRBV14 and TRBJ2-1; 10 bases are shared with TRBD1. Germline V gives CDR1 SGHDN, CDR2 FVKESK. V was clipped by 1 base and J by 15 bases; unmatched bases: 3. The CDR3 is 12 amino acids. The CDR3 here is CASSQGTGGRFF. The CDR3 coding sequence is TGTGCCAGCAGCCAAGGGACAGGGGGTCGGTTCTTC.

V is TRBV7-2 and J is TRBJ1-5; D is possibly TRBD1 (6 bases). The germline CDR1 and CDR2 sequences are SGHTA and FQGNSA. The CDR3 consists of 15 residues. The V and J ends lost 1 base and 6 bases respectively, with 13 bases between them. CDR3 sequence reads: CASSLEAGVGQPQHF. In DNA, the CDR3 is TGTGCCAGCAGCTTAGAGGCAGGGGTGGGTCAGCCCCAGCATTTT.

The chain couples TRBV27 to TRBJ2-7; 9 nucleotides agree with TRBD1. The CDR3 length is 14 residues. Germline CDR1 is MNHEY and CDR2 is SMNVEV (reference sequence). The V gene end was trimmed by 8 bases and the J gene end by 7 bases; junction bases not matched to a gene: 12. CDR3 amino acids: CASRVRGTGREQYF. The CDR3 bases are TGTGCCAGCCGAGTGCGGGGGACAGGGCGAGAGCAGTACTTC.

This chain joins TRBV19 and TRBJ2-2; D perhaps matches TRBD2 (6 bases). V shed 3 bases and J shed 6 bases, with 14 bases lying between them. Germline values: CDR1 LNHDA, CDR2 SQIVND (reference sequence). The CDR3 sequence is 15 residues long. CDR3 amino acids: CASSIGTFNAGELFF. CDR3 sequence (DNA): TGTGCCAGTAGTATCGGGACTTTCAACGCCGGGGAGCTGTTTTTT.